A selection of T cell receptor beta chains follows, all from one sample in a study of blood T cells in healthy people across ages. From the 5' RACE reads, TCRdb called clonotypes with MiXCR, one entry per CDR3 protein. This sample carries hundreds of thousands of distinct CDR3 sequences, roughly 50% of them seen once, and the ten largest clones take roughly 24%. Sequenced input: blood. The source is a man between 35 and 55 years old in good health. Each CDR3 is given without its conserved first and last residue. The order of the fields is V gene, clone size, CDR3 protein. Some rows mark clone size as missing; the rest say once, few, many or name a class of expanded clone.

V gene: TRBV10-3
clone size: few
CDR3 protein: AIGGVTTSGRNRWDEQF

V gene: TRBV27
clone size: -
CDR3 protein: ATFPGRLYEQY

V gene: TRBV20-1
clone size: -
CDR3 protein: SAMTGTIEKLF

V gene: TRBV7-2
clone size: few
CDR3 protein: ASSPRRAGSYEQY

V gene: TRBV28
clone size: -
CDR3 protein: ASSFPVTSGRFRYEQY

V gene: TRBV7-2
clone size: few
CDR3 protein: ASSARMGSGIDSSSYEQY

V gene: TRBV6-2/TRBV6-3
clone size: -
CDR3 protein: ASSYSIRLGTQEPTRQGNYGYT

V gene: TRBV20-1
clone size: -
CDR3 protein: SARGGTVQYGYT

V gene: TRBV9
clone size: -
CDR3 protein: ASRQGFTDTQY

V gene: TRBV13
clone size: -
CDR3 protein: ASSLGLRDRGYGYT

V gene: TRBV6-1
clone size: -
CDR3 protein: ASSELVGEQY

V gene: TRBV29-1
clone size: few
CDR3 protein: SDLRGSNEQF

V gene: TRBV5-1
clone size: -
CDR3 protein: ASSFLPGMTYNEQF

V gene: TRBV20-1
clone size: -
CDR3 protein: SANPRDRVPDTQY

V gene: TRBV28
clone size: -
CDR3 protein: ASSPQRFRAYEQY

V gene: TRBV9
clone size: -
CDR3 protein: ASSPRTVANTGELF

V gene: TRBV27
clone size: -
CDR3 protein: ASSLGSNTQY

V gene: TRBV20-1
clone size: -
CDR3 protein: SASRQNNEQF

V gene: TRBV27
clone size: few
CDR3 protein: ASSPGQPASTDTQY

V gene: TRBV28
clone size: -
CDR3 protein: ASSLALESGRGEQY

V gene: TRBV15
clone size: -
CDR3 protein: ATSPRDGYEQY

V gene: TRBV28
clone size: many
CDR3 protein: ASCNPSPASENIQY

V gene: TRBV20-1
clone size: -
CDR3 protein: SARGGASYNKQF

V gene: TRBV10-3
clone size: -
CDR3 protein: AISSLMGQETQY

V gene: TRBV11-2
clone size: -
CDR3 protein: ASSLWSAGTSTNEKLF

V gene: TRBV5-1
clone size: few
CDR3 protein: ASSDRAFSLPDTQY

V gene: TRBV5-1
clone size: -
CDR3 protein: ASSVGRNYEQY

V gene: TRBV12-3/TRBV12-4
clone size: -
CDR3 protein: ASSQRFSADTQY

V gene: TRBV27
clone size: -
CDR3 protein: ATWDSAYEQF

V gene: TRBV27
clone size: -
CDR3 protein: ASSRTGTVGQPQH

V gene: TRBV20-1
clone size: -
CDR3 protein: SARLPTGGAQETQY